The 28 T cell receptor beta chains given below trace back to one sample, sequenced in a study of human versus mouse CDR3 diversity and MHC coevolution. Here immunoSEQ multiplex PCR was the method, and the copy in TCRdb shows in-frame clones only, minus some. Of about 77,000 clones in the sample, 92% were seen once. The sequenced sample was naive CD4+ T cells from blood. This sample's subset: CD45RO-negative CD62L-positive naive CD4 T cells. All receptors derive from a person between 25 and 70 years old in good health.

The chain is built from TRBV5-4 and TRBJ2-7, with 7 nucleotides matching TRBD1. Germline lookup yields CDR1 SGHNT and CDR2 YYREEE (reference sequence). J lost 1 base, V lost 4 bases, and 8 bases had no gene match. The CDR3 totals 15 residues. The CDR3 protein is CASSRRGTVSYEQYF. The CDR3 DNA follows: TGTGCCAGCAGCCGCAGAGGGACAGTGTCCTACGAGCAGTACTTC.

The chain uses TRBV15 and TRBJ2-1, with D possibly TRBD1 on 5 matching bases. The germline CDR1 and CDR2 sequences are LNHNV and YYDKDF (reference sequence). V lost 0 bases and J 15 bases, leaving 12 bases between the germline ends. This CDR3 has 12 residues. The CDR3 DNA reads TGTGCCACCAGCAGAGAGGGTGGGGCCCGGTTCTTC. Protein sequence: CATSREGGARFF.

The chain joins TRBV9 to TRBJ1-6; 10 nucleotides match TRBD1. The CDR3 totals 16 residues. CDR1 and CDR2 from the germline V gene are SGDLS and YYNGEE. V was clipped by 0 bases and J by 6 bases; unmatched bases: 3. The CDR3 is CASSVGGQGVNSPLHF. The CDR3 DNA is TGTGCCAGCAGCGTAGGAGGACAGGGGGTTAATTCACCCCTCCACTTT. Combining the CDR3 with reference TRBV9 and TRBJ1-6 gives the whole variable domain DSGVTQTPKHLITATGQRVTLRCSPRSGDLSVYWYQQSLDQGLQFLIQYYNGEERAKGNILERFSAQQFPDLHSELNLSSLELGDSALYFCASSVGGQGVNSPLHFGNGTRLTVT.

The V call is TRBV28, the J call TRBJ2-2; D is ambiguous. Germline loops: CDR1 MDHEN, CDR2 SYDVKM. The CDR3 is 16 residues long. V was shortened by 5 bases and J by 4 bases, with 17 bases between the two germline ends. The CDR3 sequence: CASSPLNSWATGELFF. CDR3 bases: TGTGCCAGCAGTCCCTTGAACTCCTGGGCCACCGGGGAGCTGTTTTTT.

The sample holds a few counts of this clone. This chain links TRBV14 with TRBJ1-1; possibly TRBD1 for D (5 bases). The V end lost 4 bases, the J end lost 6 bases, and 15 bases lay between the germline ends. The CDR3 runs to 14 residues. Germline V gene data show CDR1 as SGHDN and CDR2 as FVKESK. This CDR3 is CASSRSWGDAEAFF. DNA of the CDR3: TGTGCCAGCAGCCGGTCGTGGGGCGACGCTGAAGCTTTCTTT.

The rearrangement uses TRBV6-6 and TRBJ1-5, with a weak D call TRBD1 (6 bases). Germline lookup yields CDR1 MNHNY and CDR2 SVGAGI (reference sequence). This CDR3 region has 12 residues. V was cut by 6 bases and J by 6 bases, with 9 bases left in between. The CDR3 region has the DNA TGTGCCAGCAGGGCGGGGGCTCAGCCCCAGCATTTT. Translation gives CASRAGAQPQHF.

The genes are TRBV19 and TRBJ1-2; no definite D call. The CDR3 sequence is 13 residues long. Between the trimmed V and J ends, which lost 5 bases and 4 bases, there was a span of 11 bases. Germline V gives CDR1 LNHDA, CDR2 SQIVND (reference sequence). The CDR3 is CASSPGFLYGYTF. The CDR3 nucleotides are TGTGCCAGTAGTCCAGGTTTTCTCTATGGCTACACCTTC.

The J gene is TRBJ1-2, the V gene TRBV6-1, with D possibly TRBD1 on 5 matching bases. The CDR3 length is 15 residues. Trimming removed 1 base at V and 7 bases at J, with 16 bases between. Germline V gene data show CDR1 as MNHNS and CDR2 as SASEGT. The CDR3 protein is CASSEGGRAGFGYTF. The CDR3, as DNA: TGTGCCAGCAGTGAAGGGGGCAGGGCAGGATTTGGCTACACCTTC.

The gene calls are TRBV28 and TRBJ2-2, with D unclear. The V and J ends lost 6 bases and 6 bases respectively, with 8 bases between them. CDR1 is MDHEN and CDR2 is SYDVKM in the germline V gene. CDR3 length equals 12 residues. CDR3 DNA sequence: TGTGCCAGCAGACGGTCGGCCGGGGAGCTGTTTTTT. Residues: CASRRSAGELFF. Looking up the rest from reference TRBV28 and TRBJ2-2 gives the full variable domain: DVKVTQSSRYLVKRTGEKVFLECVQDMDHENMFWYRQDPGLGLRLIYFSYDVKMKEKGDIPEGYSVSREKKERFSLILESASTNQTSMYLCASRRSAGELFFGEGSRLTVL.

This chain links TRBV9 with TRBJ2-3; tentatively, D is TRBD1 (6 bases). In germline, CDR1 is SGDLS, CDR2 YYNGEE. V shed 4 bases and J shed 5 bases, with 8 bases lying between them. The CDR3 runs 12 residues. The CDR3 is CASSSGVDTQYF. In DNA form, the CDR3 reads TGTGCCAGCAGCTCAGGGGTAGATACGCAGTATTTT.

This chain uses TRBV19 with TRBJ2-2; tentatively, D is TRBD1 (6 bases). The CDR3 is 14 residues long. Germline V lookup: CDR1 LNHDA, CDR2 SQIVND (reference sequence). Trimming removed 6 bases at V and 6 bases at J, with 14 bases between. CDR3 nucleotides: TGTGCCAGTAGAACAGGGAATTTGGCCGGGGAGCTGTTTTTT. Translated: CASRTGNLAGELFF.

The chain is built from TRBV5-8 and TRBJ2-2; 10 bases map to TRBD2. V trimming: 4 bases; J trimming: 4 bases; junction bases outside the gene matches: 16. Germline CDR1 is SGHTS and CDR2 is YDEGEE. The CDR3 totals 19 residues. Here the CDR3 DNA reads TGTGCCAGCAGCACCGAGGGGGGCCTAGCGGGAGTCGGCACCGGGGAGCTGTTTTTT. Translation: CASSTEGGLAGVGTGELFF.

The chain links TRBV28 to TRBJ1-4; 7 positions agree with TRBD1. Germline trimming cut 5 bases from V and 7 bases from J; bases unmatched to any gene: 7. The CDR3 runs 14 residues. The germline CDR1 and CDR2 sequences are MDHEN and SYDVKM. CDR3 sequence reads: CASSPTGVLEKLFF. In nucleotides, the CDR3 is TGTGCCAGCAGTCCCACAGGGGTTCTTGAAAAACTGTTTTTT.

The V call is TRBV11-1, the J call TRBJ1-1; TRBD1 aligns across 9 bases. CDR1 is SGHAT, CDR2 FQDESV, per germline (reference sequence). The CDR3 is 13 amino acids. The V gene end was trimmed by 6 bases and the J gene end by 7 bases; junction bases not matched to a gene: 6. CDR3 amino acids: CASSGQGTNEAFF. The CDR3 nucleotides read TGTGCCAGCAGTGGACAGGGGACGAATGAAGCTTTCTTT.

This sequence joins TRBV6-1 and TRBJ1-6, with D hard to call. CDR1 is MNHNS, CDR2 SASEGT, per germline. V lost 1 base and J lost 10, with 8 bases in between. The CDR3 is made up of 13 amino acids. The CDR3 reads CASSEGWRSPLHF. In DNA, the CDR3 is TGTGCCAGCAGTGAAGGGTGGAGGTCACCCCTCCACTTT.

The rearrangement links TRBV19 to TRBJ2-7; possibly TRBD2 for D (6 bases). The V end was cut by 3 bases, the J end by 0 bases, with 9 bases between. The CDR3 loop spans 14 amino acids. CDR1 is LNHDA and CDR2 is SQIVND in the germline V gene (reference sequence). The DNA for the CDR3 is TGTGCCAGTAGTATTCGGGGGACCTCCTACGAGCAGTACTTC. Its translation is CASSIRGTSYEQYF.

The J gene is TRBJ1-1, the V gene TRBV6-5; 9 bases map to TRBD1. The length of the CDR3 is 14 residues. Germline V gene lookup returns CDR1 MNHEY and CDR2 SVGAGI. The junction had 8 bases not matched to a gene; V was cut back by 6 bases and J by 6 bases. This chain's CDR3 is CASRGQGSNPEAFF. CDR3 bases: TGTGCCAGCAGAGGACAGGGGAGTAACCCTGAAGCTTTCTTT.

V usage is TRBV5-4 and J usage is TRBJ2-5; 10 bases fit TRBD2. Germline V CDR1 and CDR2: SGHNT, YYREEE (reference sequence). There are 18 residues in the CDR3. V lost 0 bases to trimming and J lost 3 bases; unmatched junction nucleotides: 11. The CDR3 spells CASSLAVAAGGPKETQYF. The CDR3 bases are TGTGCCAGCAGCTTGGCCGTAGCAGCGGGGGGGCCCAAAGAGACCCAGTACTTC.

The chain links TRBV5-1 to TRBJ1-1, with a weak D call TRBD1 (6 bases). V was shortened by 6 bases and J by 5 bases, with 17 bases between the two germline ends. This CDR3 contains 14 residues. CDR1 and CDR2 (germline): SGHRS, YFSETQ. The DNA of the CDR3 is TGCGCCAGCAAATACTCGCGGCAGGGGACTGAAGCTTTCTTT. It is translated as CASKYSRQGTEAFF.

The chain joins TRBV4-2 to TRBJ1-2; D is unresolved. Germline V gene sequence: CDR1 LGHNA, CDR2 YNFKEQ. The CDR3 runs 13 residues. Deletions cut 0 bases from V and 4 bases from J, with 6 bases between. For the CDR3, the DNA is TGTGCCAGCAGCCAAGATTCAGGCTATGGCTACACCTTC. This encodes CASSQDSGYGYTF.

The V gene is TRBV2, the J gene TRBJ2-2; 7 bases are a match to TRBD1. CDR1 is SNHLY and CDR2 is FYNNEI in the germline V gene. Trimming took 7 bases from V and 0 from J; bases not matched to a gene: 2. CDR3 size: 14 residues. The CDR3 sequence is CASTTGSNTGELFF. Written as DNA, the CDR3 is TGTGCCAGCACGACAGGGTCGAACACCGGGGAGCTGTTTTTT.

The genes are TRBV5-4 and TRBJ1-1; possibly TRBD1 for D (5 bases). CDR3 length: 14 residues. V was cut by 0 bases and J by 5 bases, with 11 bases left in between. Germline CDR1 SGHNT, CDR2 YYREEE (reference sequence). CDR3 DNA sequence: TGTGCCAGCAGCTTGGGGGCAGGGAGGACTGAAGCTTTCTTT. Its protein is CASSLGAGRTEAFF.

The chain employs TRBV7-8 and TRBJ1-5; 9 nucleotides agree with TRBD1. After removal of 6 bases from V and 6 bases from J, the junction contained 15 bases not matched to a gene. CDR1 and CDR2 from the germline V gene are SGHVS and FQNEAQ. The CDR3 is made up of 17 amino acids. In DNA, the CDR3 is TGTGCCAGCAGGTTAAGTGCGGGACAGGGATTGGCTCAGCCCCAGCATTTT. Translated: CASRLSAGQGLAQPQHF.

The chain combines TRBV19 with TRBJ1-6, with 7 bases fitting TRBD1. Germline CDR1 is LNHDA and CDR2 is SQIVND (reference sequence). The V and J ends lost 2 bases and 9 bases, in that order; junction bases with no gene match: 13. This CDR3 has 17 residues. The CDR3 DNA sequence: TGTGCCAGTAGTATACGACAGGGAGATTTGTTCGGTTCACCCCTCCACTTT. Translated, it gives CASSIRQGDLFGSPLHF.

The J gene is TRBJ1-4, the V gene TRBV6-6, with 7 bases lining up with TRBD1. The CDR3 contains 16 residues. CDR1 and CDR2 from the germline V gene are MNHNY and SVGAGI (reference sequence). V trimming: 7 bases; J trimming: 0 bases; junction bases outside the gene matches: 8. CDR3 amino acids: CASTRTGSPTNEKLFF. CDR3 DNA sequence: TGTGCCAGCACGCGGACAGGAAGTCCAACTAATGAAAAACTGTTTTTT.

The chain recombines TRBV5-4 with TRBJ1-1; 9 bases match TRBD1. This CDR3 spans 16 amino acids. CDR1 and CDR2 (germline): SGHNT, YYREEE (reference sequence). With V trimmed by 4 bases and J by 0 bases, 7 bases remained unmatched. The CDR3 sequence: CASSLGTGSLNTEAFF. Here the CDR3 DNA reads TGTGCCAGCAGCCTAGGGACAGGGAGTTTGAACACTGAAGCTTTCTTT.

The chain joins TRBV5-5 to TRBJ1-2, with TRBD1 as a possible D gene (5 bases). Germline V gene lookup returns CDR1 SGHKS and CDR2 YYEKEE (reference sequence). V lost 2 bases and J 5 bases, leaving 10 bases between the germline ends. The CDR3 has 13 residues. The CDR3 nucleotides read TGTGCCAGCAGCTTCCCGGGGGGATATGGCTACACCTTC. Translated, it gives CASSFPGGYGYTF.

The chain carries TRBV30 and TRBJ1-1; D remains ambiguous. The V end lost 0 bases, the J end lost 5 bases, and 7 bases lay between the germline ends. This CDR3 comprises 12 residues. The germline V gene has CDR1 GTSNPN and CDR2 SVGIG (reference sequence). CDR3 residues: CAWSVSGTEAFF. The DNA for the CDR3 is TGTGCCTGGAGTGTTTCCGGGACTGAAGCTTTCTTT.